The 6 T cell receptor beta chains below all came from one sample that was sequenced in a study of cytomegalovirus exposure and HLA in healthy donors. Primers included in the PCR were 60 Vbeta and 13 Jbeta primers. Data came from immunoSEQ multiplex PCR; TCRdb stores just in-frame clones and leaves some out. The sample yields approximately 100,000 clones, roughly 70% seen once. Sequenced input: PBMCs. The origin of the receptors is a male donor in good health and CMV-seropositive.

V is TRBV7-8 and J is TRBJ2-1; 10 bases are a match to TRBD2. After removal of 5 bases from V and 4 bases from J, the junction contained 8 bases not matched to a gene. Looked up from germline, CDR1 is SGHVS and CDR2 is FQNEAQ. This CDR3 region has 16 residues. The CDR3 reads CASSPGLAALYNEQFF. The CDR3 bases are TGTGCCAGCAGCCCCGGACTAGCGGCTTTATACAATGAGCAGTTCTTC.

The V call is TRBV6-5, the J call TRBJ2-7; D ambiguous. The germline V gene encodes CDR1 MNHEY and CDR2 SVGAGI. Trimming pared 5 bases from V and 2 bases from J, leaving 7 bases between. The CDR3 is 12 residues long. The CDR3 nucleotides are TGTGCCAGCAGTAGCAGGACCTACGAGCAGTACTTC. Protein sequence: CASSSRTYEQYF.

The CDR3 bases are TGTGCCAGCAATAGAGGGGGTTCCTACGAGCAGTACTTC. Translated: CASNRGGSYEQYF. The chain joins TRBV6-5 to TRBJ2-7, with D possibly being TRBD1 (6 bases). Trimming stripped 7 bases from V and 1 base from J, with 11 bases between. CDR3 size: 13 residues. CDR1 is MNHEY, CDR2 SVGAGI, per germline.

In its sample, this clone was seen a few times. The chain has TRBV29-1 and TRBJ1-2; weak D call: TRBD1 (6 bases). The CDR3 contains 11 residues. Germline CDR1 reads SQVTM; CDR2 reads ANQGSEA. Trimming took off 4 bases at V and 7 bases at J, with 10 bases between the two ends. CDR3 in DNA: TGCAGCGTTGTTTGGGGGCTTGGCTACACCTTC. Protein: CSVVWGLGYTF.

The rearrangement joins TRBV5-1 to TRBJ1-3; D not certain. V lost 0 bases, J lost 0 bases, and 7 bases lay in between. Germline V gene sequence: CDR1 SGHRS, CDR2 YFSETQ. CDR3 size: 15 residues. The DNA of the CDR3 is TGCGCCAGCAGCTTGGATGGCTCCTCTGGAAACACCATATATTTT. It is translated as CASSLDGSSGNTIYF. The entire variable domain, with the rest obtained from reference TRBV5-1 and TRBJ1-3, is as follows: KAGVTQTPRYLIKTRGQQVTLSCSPISGHRSVSWYQQTPGQGLQFLFEYFSETQRNKGNFPGRFSGRQFSNSRSEMNVSTLELGDSALYLCASSLDGSSGNTIYFGEGSWLTVV.

In DNA form, the CDR3 reads TGTGCCAGCAGTGATTACGGTTTTCTCTACGAGCAGTACTTC. This sequence encodes CASSDYGFLYEQYF. The chain joins TRBV6-1 to TRBJ2-7; D remains ambiguous. V shed 3 bases and J shed 3 bases, with 12 bases lying between them. The CDR3 runs 14 residues. CDR1 and CDR2 (germline): MNHNS, SASEGT.